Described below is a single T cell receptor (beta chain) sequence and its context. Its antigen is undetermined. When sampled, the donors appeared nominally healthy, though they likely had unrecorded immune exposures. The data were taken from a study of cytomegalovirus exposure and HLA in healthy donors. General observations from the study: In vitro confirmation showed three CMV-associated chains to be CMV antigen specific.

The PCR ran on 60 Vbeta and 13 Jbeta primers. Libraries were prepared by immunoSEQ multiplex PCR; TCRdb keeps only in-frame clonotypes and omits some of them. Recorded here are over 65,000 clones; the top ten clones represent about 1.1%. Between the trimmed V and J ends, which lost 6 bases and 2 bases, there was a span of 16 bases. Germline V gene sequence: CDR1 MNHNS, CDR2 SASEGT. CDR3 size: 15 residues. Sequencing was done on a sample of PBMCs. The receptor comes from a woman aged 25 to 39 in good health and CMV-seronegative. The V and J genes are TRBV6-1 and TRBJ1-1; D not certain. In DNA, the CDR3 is TGTGCCAGCAGAGCGCCGATGAGGGTTAACACTGAAGCTTTCTTT. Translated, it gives CASRAPMRVNTEAFF.